A single sample is the source of the 21 T cell receptor beta chains below, sequenced in a study of T-cell reconstitution after alpha-beta-depleted transplantation in children. Using unique molecular identifiers, the investigators prepared the TCRbeta library. MiXCR, applied by TCRdb to the PCR reads, yields one record per CDR3 protein. The data hold 200,000 to 250,000 distinct CDR3 sequences, with roughly 11% observed a single time. Specimen: PBMCs, collected before TCRalphabeta/CD19-depleted stem cell transplant. These receptors all stem from a child less than two years old with acute myeloid leukemia, due to receive a stem cell transplant.

A word on this clonotype: A much larger clone differs by one base, so this may be a read error. The chain links TRBV3-1 to TRBJ2-1; D gene unclear. V lost 5 bases to trimming and J lost 5 bases, with 16 bases between them. Germline CDR1 and CDR2: LGHDT and YNNKEL (reference sequence). The CDR3 loop spans 15 amino acids. CDR3 residues: CASSDLVLPNNEQFF. DNA of the CDR3: TGTGCCAGCAGCGACCTAGTCCTCCCGAACAATGAGCAGTTCTTC.

This clonotype was seen many times. The chain recombines TRBV12-3 or TRBV12-4 with TRBJ2-2, with D possibly matching TRBD1 (6 bases). The CDR3 extends over 14 amino acids. V was shortened by 6 bases and J by 1 base, with 9 bases between the two germline ends. CDR3 in DNA: TGTGCCAGCAGGCCGGGACAGAACACCGGGGAGCTGTTTTTT. This translates into CASRPGQNTGELFF.

This clonotype was seen at least ten times. This chain joins TRBV10-3 and TRBJ2-3; TRBD1 matches 9 bases. Per germline, CDR1 ENHRY and CDR2 SYGVKD. V lost 4 bases, J lost 3 bases, and 2 bases stayed unmatched. The CDR3 is 14 amino acids. CDR3 nucleotides: TGTGCCATCAGTGTGGACAGGGGAACAGATACGCAGTATTTT. Translating it yields CAISVDRGTDTQYF.

The V gene is TRBV18, the J gene TRBJ2-1; 12 bases line up with TRBD2. The V and J ends lost 4 bases and 6 bases, in that order; junction bases with no gene match: 4. Germline V gene lookup returns CDR1 KGHSH and CDR2 LQKENI. This CDR3 spans 15 amino acids. The CDR3 nucleotides are TGTGCCAGCTCACAGGGACTAGCGGGTACCAATGAGCAGTTCTTC. As protein: CASSQGLAGTNEQFF.

A note on this clonotype: A read error is possible here, since a much larger clone lies one base away. This chain connects TRBV18 to TRBJ2-2, with 7 bases identical to TRBD2. V lost 8 bases and J lost 3; bases outside the gene matches: 6. This CDR3 has 14 residues. CDR1 and CDR2 (germline): KGHSH, LQKENI. The CDR3 sequence: CASPTGGDTGELFF. Here the CDR3 DNA reads TGTGCCAGCCCTACTGGGGGGGACACCGGGGAGCTGTTTTTT. The whole variable domain, remainder taken from reference TRBV18 and TRBJ2-2, is NAGVMQNPRHLVRRRGQEARLRCSPMKGHSHVYWYRQLPEEGLKFMVYLQKENIIDESGMPKERFSAEFPKEGPSILRIQQVVRGDSAAYFCASPTGGDTGELFFGEGSRLTVL.

This clonotype was seen at least ten times. The junction differs from germline at one of its ends, possibly a read error. The chain joins TRBV28 to TRBJ2-7; perhaps TRBD2 as D (5 bases). The CDR3 contains 13 residues. CDR1 MDHEN and CDR2 SYDVKM come from the germline V gene. CDR3 DNA: TGTGCCAGCAGTTCTCCCCCGGGGTACGGGCAGTACTTC. Translation: CASSSPPGYGQYF.

Points on this clonotype: Being one base from a much bigger clone, this may be a read error. V usage is TRBV7-2 and J usage is TRBJ2-1, with TRBD2 matching 14 bases. This CDR3 spans 15 amino acids. Germline V gene lookup returns CDR1 SGHTA and CDR2 FQGNSA. The CDR3 nucleotides are TGTGCCAGCAGCCGGACTAGCGGGAGGCACAATGAGCAGCTCTTC. Its translation: CASSRTSGRHNEQLF.

This clonotype was counted ten times or more. The chain recombines TRBV20-1 with TRBJ2-2, with 12 bases fitting TRBD1. The CDR3 is 15 residues long. V gave up 5 bases and J gave up 7 bases; unmatched junction bases: 8. Germline-derived CDR1 and CDR2 are DFQATT and SNEGSKA (reference sequence). The CDR3 sequence: CSARDRGRGVGELFF. CDR3 bases: TGCAGTGCTCGGGACAGGGGGCGAGGGGTCGGGGAGCTGTTTTTT.

At least ten counts were recorded for this clonotype. The chain joins TRBV6-1 to TRBJ1-1; 7 nucleotides match TRBD1. The junction had 8 bases not matched to a gene; V was cut back by 6 bases and J by 7 bases. Germline CDR1 reads MNHNS; CDR2 reads SASEGT. The CDR3 runs to 13 residues. CDR3 in amino acids: CASSFDRVGEAFF. The CDR3 nucleotides read TGTGCCAGCAGCTTTGACAGGGTCGGTGAAGCTTTCTTT.

V gene TRBV7-8 combines with J gene TRBJ1-2, with D maybe TRBD1 (5 bases). The CDR3 is made up of 17 amino acids. V was trimmed by 1 base and J by 2 bases, leaving 17 bases between them. Germline CDR1 reads SGHVS; CDR2 reads FQNEAQ. The CDR3 coding sequence is TGTGCCAGCAGCTTAGTTAGGGACGGGGTACGAAACTATGGCTACACCTTC. This codes for CASSLVRDGVRNYGYTF.

This clonotype came up a few times. This chain joins TRBV11-2 and TRBJ2-3; D unclear. Per the germline V gene, CDR1 is SGHAT and CDR2 is FQNNGV. V was cut by 5 bases and J by 6 bases, with 18 bases left in between. The CDR3 loop spans 15 amino acids. CDR3 region: CASSPRRLRSDTQYF. The CDR3 nucleotides are TGTGCCAGCAGCCCTAGAAGACTCCGAAGCGATACGCAGTATTTT.

This clonotype showed up many times. This rearrangement joins TRBV20-1 to TRBJ1-4; TRBD1 might be the D (5 bases). V was trimmed by 3 bases and J by 3 bases, leaving 17 bases between them. Germline CDR1 and CDR2: DFQATT and SNEGSKA (reference sequence). This CDR3 contains 16 residues. CDR3 residues: CSARGQLGKANEKLFF. CDR3 sequence (DNA): TGCAGTGCTAGGGGGCAGCTAGGGAAGGCTAATGAAAAACTGTTTTTT.

In its sample, this clonotype was seen many times. The chain combines TRBV29-1 with TRBJ2-1; a weak D match, TRBD2 (5 bases). The V end was cut by 7 bases, the J end by 8 bases, with 15 bases between. The germline CDR1 and CDR2 sequences are SQVTM and ANQGSEA. The CDR3 runs 12 residues. CDR3: CSAEFGKYEQFF. The DNA for the CDR3 is TGCAGCGCCGAATTCGGGAAATATGAGCAGTTCTTC.

In its sample, this clonotype was seen a few times. The chain joins TRBV28 to TRBJ2-7, with D perhaps TRBD1 (6 bases). CDR1 and CDR2 from the germline V gene are MDHEN and SYDVKM. CDR3 length: 14 residues. V lost 6 bases and J 2 bases, leaving 14 bases between the germline ends. The CDR3 DNA is TGTGCCAGCAGGTCCCCCCGGGACACCTACGAGCAGTACTTC. The encoded protein is CASRSPRDTYEQYF. Full variable domain (rest looked up from reference TRBV28 and TRBJ2-7): DVKVTQSSRYLVKRTGEKVFLECVQDMDHENMFWYRQDPGLGLRLIYFSYDVKMKEKGDIPEGYSVSREKKERFSLILESASTNQTSMYLCASRSPRDTYEQYFGPGTRLTVT.

This clonotype was seen repeatedly, ten times or more. The rearrangement uses TRBV29-1 and TRBJ2-5; 8 nucleotides match TRBD2. Trimming removed 7 bases from V and 4 bases from J; junction bases left unmatched: 5. CDR1 is SQVTM, CDR2 ANQGSEA, per germline. CDR3 length: 12 residues. In DNA form, the CDR3 reads TGCAGCGAAAAGCGGGAGTCAGAGACCCAGTACTTC. Protein: CSEKRESETQYF.

Concerning this clonotype itself: This may stem from a read error, because a much larger clone lies one nucleotide away. The rearrangement joins TRBV20-1 to TRBJ2-3; tentative D call: TRBD1 (6 bases). The V end lost 5 bases, the J end lost 4 bases, and 16 bases lay between the germline ends. This CDR3 has 14 residues. Germline V gives CDR1 DFQATT, CDR2 SNEGSKA (reference sequence). CDR3: CSALYRVSADTQYF. The CDR3, as DNA: TGCAGTGCTCTTTACAGGGTTAGCGCAGATACGCAGTATTTT.

The chain joins TRBV7-6 to TRBJ2-3, with a tentative D call TRBD2 (6 bases). The CDR3 runs 15 residues. CDR1 is SGHVS and CDR2 is FNYEAQ in the germline V gene. Trimming cost V 1 base and J 5 bases, with 13 bases left between them. The CDR3 nucleotides read TGTGCCAGCAGCTTAGAGGGAGCGGGCGGAGATACGCAGTATTTT. Amino acids: CASSLEGAGGDTQYF.

This clonotype was seen many times. The chain is built from TRBV20-1 and TRBJ2-7, with D perhaps matching TRBD1 (6 bases). The CDR3 is made up of 14 amino acids. The germline V and J ends were trimmed by 4 bases and 1 base, with 14 bases remaining between them. Germline assignment: CDR1 DFQATT and CDR2 SNEGSKA (reference sequence). The CDR3 DNA is TGCAGTGCTATGAGAATGGGGGCATCCTACGAGCAGTACTTC. Amino acids: CSAMRMGASYEQYF.

This clonotype has at least ten counts. V gene TRBV7-2 combines with J gene TRBJ2-2; 7 nucleotides agree with TRBD2. The CDR3 sequence is 19 residues long. The V and J ends lost 5 bases and 0 bases, in that order; junction bases with no gene match: 15. The germline V gene encodes CDR1 SGHTA and CDR2 FQGNSA. Here the CDR3 reads CASSERFGLADTNTGELFF. The CDR3 bases are TGTGCCAGCAGCGAGAGGTTCGGGCTAGCGGATACGAACACCGGGGAGCTGTTTTTT.

This clonotype was seen more than once but under ten times. The CDR3 sequence is CASSPFRGTGGYEQYF. The CDR3 DNA is TGTGCCAGCAGCCCCTTCCGCGGGACAGGGGGCTACGAGCAGTACTTC. V and J are TRBV4-2 and TRBJ2-7; TRBD1 matches 11 bases. There are 16 residues in the CDR3. With V trimmed by 4 bases and J by 3 bases, 8 bases remained unmatched. Germline-derived CDR1 and CDR2 are LGHNA and YNFKEQ.

This clonotype was recorded many times. The CDR3 here is CASSVRLASYNEQFF. DNA of the CDR3: TGTGCCAGCAGCGTCCGTTTGGCTTCCTACAATGAGCAGTTCTTC. This chain links TRBV11-2 with TRBJ2-1; D gene uncertain. Germline CDR1 is SGHAT and CDR2 is FQNNGV. There are 15 residues in the CDR3. The germline V and J ends were trimmed by 5 bases and 1 base, with 12 bases remaining between them.